The clone carrying this TCR beta chain was observed many times. Trimming cost V 7 bases and J 4 bases, with 16 bases left between them. This CDR3 region has 14 residues. CDR1 MDHEN and CDR2 SYDVKM come from the germline V gene. This specimen belongs to a study of T cells in Graves' hyperthyroidism and ophthalmopathy. Study-wide background: Peripheral blood collection took place at initial diagnosis, before any treatment.

RNA transcripts yielded amplified TCR beta CDR3 regions. HTBI primers drove first-round RT-PCR of the TCR CDR3. Each CDR3 protein gets one entry after TCRdb re-called the multiplex PCR reads with MiXCR. Among about 400,000 distinct CDR3 sequences listed, approximately 15% were seen once. The genes are TRBV28 and TRBJ1-1; TRBD1 might be the D (5 bases). The specimen was blood. This clonotype was obtained from a woman aged 30 to 39 with Graves' hyperthyroidism. CDR3 nucleotide sequence: TGTGCCAGCATGCCCCCAAGGAGGGGCACTGAAGCTTTCTTT. It is translated as CASMPPRRGTEAFF.